The next 24 T cell receptor beta chains were all read from a single sample in a study of radiotherapy plus CTLA-4 blockade in lung cancer (dated by TCRdb to about 2018). Library prep was done by the immunoSEQ multiplex PCR assay. TCRdb mirrors the immuneACCESS table, restricted to in-frame sequences. Some clones are absent from its copies; in checked studies, under half trace to an unresolved V gene, and the reason for the others is unknown. For this sample there are some 100,000 clones; under 85% appear just once. The ten largest clones add up to approximately 15% of the sample. The sample was peripheral blood, taken from a patient treated with radiotherapy plus ipilimumab. These receptors originate from a human donor with non-small cell lung cancer that progressed on radiotherapy plus ipilimumab.

V is TRBV6-5 and J is TRBJ2-7; D uncertain. Trimming cost V 5 bases and J 9 bases, with 11 bases left between them. Germline V gives CDR1 MNHEY, CDR2 SVGAGI. The length of the CDR3 is 11 residues. The CDR3, as DNA: TGTGCCAGCAGTGACAACTATGTGCAGTACTTC. It encodes CASSDNYVQYF.

The V gene is TRBV5-1, the J gene TRBJ2-5, with D possibly matching TRBD1 (5 bases). Looked up from germline, CDR1 is SGHRS and CDR2 is YFSETQ. V dropped 0 bases and J dropped 5 bases, with 11 bases sitting between them. The length of the CDR3 is 14 residues. The CDR3 reads CASSLVGVYETQYF. CDR3 coding DNA: TGCGCCAGCAGCTTGGTAGGGGTGTATGAGACCCAGTACTTC.

This sequence joins TRBV2 and TRBJ1-5; TRBD1 agrees at 9 bases. Germline values: CDR1 SNHLY, CDR2 FYNNEI. J gave up 2 bases and V 7 bases, and 9 bases lay outside the gene matches. The CDR3 covers 16 residues. The CDR3 DNA follows: TGTGCCAGCACTTCTGACAGGGGGGCGGGCAATCAGCCCCAGCATTTT. Protein: CASTSDRGAGNQPQHF.

The rearrangement joins TRBV9 to TRBJ1-1; no firm D call. CDR1 and CDR2 from the germline V gene are SGDLS and YYNGEE. V shed 4 bases and J shed 1 base, with 8 bases lying between them. CDR3 length equals 13 residues. The CDR3 spells CASSRWANTEAFF. In nucleotides, the CDR3 is TGTGCCAGCAGCCGTTGGGCGAACACTGAAGCTTTCTTT.

This sequence joins TRBV6-5 and TRBJ2-1, with D perhaps assigned TRBD1 or TRBD2 (6 bases each). Germline assignment: CDR1 MNHEY and CDR2 SVGAGI. The CDR3 has 15 amino acids. Trimming removed 8 bases at V and 0 bases at J, with 14 bases between. The DNA of the CDR3 is TGTGCCAGCCCTACGGGGGCGAGCTCCTACAATGAGCAGTTCTTC. The encoded protein is CASPTGASSYNEQFF.

This chain uses TRBV7-9 with TRBJ1-1; 7 nucleotides agree with TRBD1. The CDR3 is made up of 14 amino acids. V lost 3 bases and J lost 5; bases outside the gene matches: 6. The germline gives CDR1 SEHNR, CDR2 FQNEAQ (reference sequence). As DNA, the CDR3 is TGTGCCAGCAGCTTTCAGGGGGGGAATACTGAAGCTTTCTTT. Its protein product is CASSFQGGNTEAFF.

The chain carries TRBV29-1 and TRBJ2-7; TRBD1 matches at 9 bases. Germline V CDR1 and CDR2: SQVTM, ANQGSEA. Trimming cost V 6 bases and J 2 bases; bases outside gene matches: 2. CDR3 length: 12 residues. The CDR3 coding sequence is TGCAGCGTATACAGGGGGCCCTACGAGCAGTACTTC. This translates into CSVYRGPYEQYF.

This clone was observed a single time. V gene TRBV19 combines with J gene TRBJ2-1; maybe TRBD2 (6 bases). CDR3 length equals 16 residues. CDR1 and CDR2 (germline): LNHDA, SQIVND (reference sequence). The germline V and J ends were trimmed by 1 base and 3 bases, with 13 bases remaining between them. The CDR3 region has the DNA TGTGCCAGTAGTATAGGGCTAGCGAGTCACTACAATGAGCAGTTCTTC. This codes for CASSIGLASHYNEQFF.

This clone was detected only once. The rearrangement links TRBV6-5 to TRBJ1-2, with D perhaps TRBD1 (6 bases). Between the trimmed V and J ends, which lost 2 bases and 4 bases, there was a span of 14 bases. The CDR3 is made up of 15 amino acids. Germline V CDR1 and CDR2: MNHEY, SVGAGI. The CDR3 DNA reads TGTGCCAGCAGTTACGCTGACAGGCTTTCCTATGGCTACACCTTC. Protein: CASSYADRLSYGYTF.

The V call is TRBV6-5, the J call TRBJ1-1; 9 nucleotides line up with TRBD1. In germline, CDR1 is MNHEY, CDR2 SVGAGI. The CDR3 loop spans 13 amino acids. J gave up 5 bases and V 3 bases, and 1 base lay outside the gene matches. CDR3 coding DNA: TGTGCCAGCAGTTATGACAGGGGGACTGAAGCTTTCTTT. Amino acid sequence: CASSYDRGTEAFF.

This clone was recorded a few times. The chain joins TRBV29-1 to TRBJ2-1, with TRBD2 matching over 14 bases. Germline V gene lookup returns CDR1 SQVTM and CDR2 ANQGSEA. The CDR3 has 14 residues. Losses at the gene ends were 5 bases for V and 15 bases for J; bases not matched to a gene: 12. Written as DNA, the CDR3 is TGCAGCGTTCAACCGGGACTAGCGGGAGTGGGAGTGTTCTTC. This translates into CSVQPGLAGVGVFF.

V is TRBV4-1 and J is TRBJ2-7, with 10 nucleotides matching TRBD1. Germline assignment: CDR1 MGHRA and CDR2 YSYEKL. The CDR3 length is 16 residues. V lost 0 bases, J lost 2 bases, and 4 bases stayed unmatched. The CDR3 DNA reads TGCGCCAGCAGCCAAGACATAGGGACAGGGGCCTACGAGCAGTACTTC. Its translation is CASSQDIGTGAYEQYF.

In this sample, this clone turned up once. V gene TRBV27 combines with J gene TRBJ2-5; 15 nucleotides align to TRBD2. This CDR3 is 20 amino acids long. V dropped 1 base and J dropped 0; count of bases not matched to a gene: 9. Germline lookup yields CDR1 MNHEY and CDR2 SMNVEV (reference sequence). The DNA of the CDR3 is TGTGCCAGCAGTTTATTCACGCCGGGACTAGCGGGGGGACACCAAGAGACCCAGTACTTC. As protein: CASSLFTPGLAGGHQETQYF.

The chain couples TRBV18 to TRBJ1-1; 7 bases line up with TRBD1. CDR1 and CDR2 from the germline V gene are KGHSH and LQKENI. The CDR3 consists of 14 residues. The trim removed 4 bases at V and 0 bases at J, leaving 2 bases unmatched. Written as DNA, the CDR3 is TGTGCCAGCTCACGGGACAGCATGAACACTGAAGCTTTCTTT. This gives the protein CASSRDSMNTEAFF.

The rearrangement joins TRBV5-1 to TRBJ1-3; unclear D gene. Trimming took off 4 bases at V and 1 base at J, with 9 bases between the two ends. Germline V gene sequence: CDR1 SGHRS, CDR2 YFSETQ. The CDR3 length is 14 residues. CDR3 nucleotides: TGCGCCAGCAGCGTAGAGTTTTCTGGAAACACCATATATTTT. Translation: CASSVEFSGNTIYF.

This chain joins TRBV7-9 and TRBJ1-1, with TRBD1 as a possible D gene (6 bases). Germline CDR1 SEHNR, CDR2 FQNEAQ (reference sequence). Trimming stripped 1 base from V and 4 bases from J, with 10 bases between. This CDR3 spans 14 amino acids. The CDR3 nucleotides read TGTGCCAGCAGCTTAGGGCAGGACAGCACTGAAGCTTTCTTT. This codes for CASSLGQDSTEAFF.

This sequence joins TRBV25-1 and TRBJ1-6; 7 bases fit TRBD1. Germline CDR1 and CDR2: MGHDK and SYGVNS. J gave up 9 bases and V 2 bases, and 7 bases lay outside the gene matches. CDR3 length: 15 residues. The CDR3 coding sequence is TGTGCCAGCAGTGAAGGTTCAGGGGGAGCTTCACCCCTCCACTTT. Translated: CASSEGSGGASPLHF.

The chain couples TRBV4-2 to TRBJ2-1; maybe TRBD2 (5 bases). Germline V lookup: CDR1 LGHNA, CDR2 YNFKEQ. This CDR3 is built from 14 residues. Deletions cut 1 base from V and 5 bases from J, with 9 bases between. The CDR3: CASSQGERDNEQFF. DNA of the CDR3: TGTGCCAGCAGCCAAGGTGAGAGGGACAATGAGCAGTTCTTC.

The J gene is TRBJ1-2, the V gene TRBV4-2; D call uncertain. The CDR3 has 12 amino acids. Germline CDR1 is LGHNA and CDR2 is YNFKEQ. V shed 0 bases and J shed 5 bases, with 4 bases lying between them. CDR3 region: CASSQDGYGYTF. The CDR3 DNA reads TGTGCCAGCAGCCAAGACGGGTATGGCTACACCTTC.

This clone was seen a single time. This chain links TRBV6-6 with TRBJ1-5; no definite D call. Germline CDR1 MNHNY, CDR2 SVGAGI (reference sequence). V lost 2 bases and J lost 0, with 11 bases in between. This CDR3 is 16 amino acids long. The CDR3 loop is CASSYLPGISNQPQHF. As DNA, the CDR3 is TGTGCCAGCAGTTACCTCCCGGGGATTAGCAATCAGCCCCAGCATTTT.

The rearrangement joins TRBV7-6 to TRBJ2-2; 16 bases are shared with TRBD2. The trim removed 5 bases at V and 5 bases at J, leaving 5 bases unmatched. The V gene's germline CDR1 is SGHVS and CDR2 FNYEAQ. This CDR3 is built from 17 residues. This CDR3 reads CASSRGTSGGATGELFF. CDR3 nucleotide sequence: TGTGCCAGCAGCCGCGGGACTAGCGGGGGGGCGACCGGGGAGCTGTTTTTT.

The rearrangement joins TRBV9 to TRBJ1-4; 7 nucleotides align to TRBD1. The CDR3 is made up of 15 amino acids. From germline, CDR1 is SGDLS and CDR2 YYNGEE. With V trimmed by 3 bases and J by 4 bases, 6 bases remained unmatched. The CDR3 protein is CASSGLGTVNEKLFF. CDR3 DNA sequence: TGTGCCAGCAGCGGGCTCGGGACAGTTAATGAAAAACTGTTTTTT.

This clone was seen a few times. The genes are TRBV13 and TRBJ2-3, with TRBD1 matching over 12 bases. Trimming took 5 bases from V and 5 from J; bases not matched to a gene: 8. The CDR3 is 16 amino acids. Germline V gives CDR1 PRHDT, CDR2 FYEKMQ (reference sequence). The CDR3 is CASSPSGQGAGDTQYF. CDR3 DNA sequence: TGTGCCAGCAGCCCCTCGGGACAGGGGGCCGGAGATACGCAGTATTTT. The full variable domain, with the rest looked up from reference TRBV13 and TRBJ2-3, is AAGVIQSPRHLIKEKRETATLKCYPIPRHDTVYWYQQGPGQDPQFLISFYEKMQSDKGSIPDRFSAQQFSDYHSELNMSSLELGDSALYFCASSPSGQGAGDTQYFGPGTRLTVL.

This rearrangement joins TRBV27 to TRBJ2-7, with 11 nucleotides matching TRBD2. Germline values: CDR1 MNHEY, CDR2 SMNVEV (reference sequence). The CDR3 length is 14 residues. V shed 6 bases, J shed 6 bases, and the junction held 7 bases outside the gene matches. CDR3 nucleotides: TGTGCCAGCAGCATTACTAGCGGGAGCGGCGAGCAGTACTTC. Protein product: CASSITSGSGEQYF.